What follows are 14 T cell receptor beta chains derived from one specimen sequenced in a study of T cell repertoires in cytomegalovirus infection. TCRdb re-analysed the reads in MiXCR, keeping a single row per CDR3 protein. The table includes over 150,000 distinct CDR3 sequences, over 13% detected once. The sequenced material came from PBMCs. These receptors were collected from a human donor in good health (CMV status not recorded). Some clones in this sample may be carry-over from other donors' samples.

This clonotype was seen a handful of times. This rearrangement joins TRBV2 to TRBJ2-1; 12 nucleotides agree with TRBD2. In germline, CDR1 is SNHLY, CDR2 FYNNEI. There are 14 residues in the CDR3. The trim removed 10 bases at V and 4 bases at J, leaving 5 bases unmatched. The DNA for the CDR3 is TGTGCCAAAGGACTAGCGGGAAAATACAATGAGCAGTTCTTC. Its protein product is CAKGLAGKYNEQFF.

This clonotype was found many times. V gene TRBV5-5 combines with J gene TRBJ1-3; possibly TRBD1 for D (5 bases). This CDR3 region has 17 residues. Germline assignment: CDR1 SGHKS and CDR2 YYEKEE (reference sequence). Between the trimmed V and J ends, which lost 0 bases and 2 bases, there was a span of 15 bases. For the CDR3, the DNA is TGTGCCAGCAGCTTGGTTCCAGGGATGATAGCTGGAAACACCATATATTTT. Translation gives CASSLVPGMIAGNTIYF.

V is TRBV5-5 and J is TRBJ2-3; tentatively, D is TRBD2 (6 bases). V lost 4 bases and J lost 1, with 10 bases in between. CDR3 size: 14 residues. Per germline, CDR1 SGHKS and CDR2 YYEKEE (reference sequence). DNA for the CDR3: TGTGCCAGCAGCCGCGGAGGGGGCACAGATACGCAGTATTTT. Residues: CASSRGGGTDTQYF.

This clonotype was seen many times. This chain links TRBV15 with TRBJ1-2, with TRBD1 as a possible D gene (5 bases). Trimming took off 0 bases at V and 0 bases at J, with 8 bases between the two ends. The CDR3 runs to 15 residues. The germline V gene encodes CDR1 LNHNV and CDR2 YYDKDF (reference sequence). The CDR3 DNA sequence: TGTGCCACCAGCAGAGAGTCCAGGGCTAACTATGGCTACACCTTC. Translated, it gives CATSRESRANYGYTF.

Only a few counts were recorded for this clonotype. V usage is TRBV4-1 and J usage is TRBJ2-7, with 7 bases that match TRBD1. After removal of 0 bases from V and 3 bases from J, the junction contained 8 bases not matched to a gene. Germline CDR1 reads MGHRA; CDR2 reads YSYEKL. The CDR3 totals 16 residues. The DNA of the CDR3 is TGCGCCAGCAGCCAAGATCTACAGGGGACGGTCTACGAGCAGTACTTC. The encoded protein is CASSQDLQGTVYEQYF.

This clonotype was found many times. The chain recombines TRBV7-2 with TRBJ2-7; no firm D call. V was pared by 2 bases and J by 4 bases, with 3 bases between. The CDR3 contains 11 residues. Germline V gene data show CDR1 as SGHTA and CDR2 as FQGNSA. CDR3 sequence reads: CASSLWYEQYF. The CDR3 DNA reads TGTGCCAGCAGCTTATGGTACGAGCAGTACTTC.

This sequence joins TRBV19 and TRBJ1-1, with a weak D call TRBD1 (5 bases). This CDR3 spans 17 amino acids. Trimming removed 5 bases at V and 1 base at J, with 20 bases between. Germline loops: CDR1 LNHDA, CDR2 SQIVND (reference sequence). This chain's CDR3 is CASSRYGLGGANTEAFF. CDR3 sequence (DNA): TGTGCCAGTAGTCGGTATGGATTAGGAGGGGCGAACACTGAAGCTTTCTTT.

This clonotype has more than one count but fewer than ten. The chain recombines TRBV6-2 or TRBV6-3 with TRBJ2-1, with D tentatively TRBD1 (6 bases). The V gene's germline CDR1 is MNHEY and CDR2 SVGEGT. The CDR3 contains 12 residues. Trimming removed 5 bases from V and 10 bases from J, with 12 bases in between. The CDR3 loop reads CASSPPDREQFF. In nucleotides, the CDR3 is TGTGCCAGCAGTCCTCCAGACAGGGAGCAGTTCTTC.

CDR3 bases: TGTGCCAGCAGCCCCCAGGGGGCTTGGTCCTACAATGAGCAGTTCTTC. Its translation: CASSPQGAWSYNEQFF. The rearrangement links TRBV3-1 to TRBJ2-1, with 8 nucleotides matching TRBD1. V dropped 4 bases and J dropped 1; count of bases not matched to a gene: 6. Germline CDR1 LGHDT, CDR2 YNNKEL (reference sequence). This CDR3 is 16 amino acids long.

There are many counts of this clonotype. This chain connects TRBV6-1 to TRBJ2-7; D gene unclear. V gave up 6 bases and J gave up 3 bases, with 3 bases separating them. This CDR3 is built from 10 residues. Germline V gene sequence: CDR1 MNHNS, CDR2 SASEGT. DNA of the CDR3: TGTGCCAGCAGCCTCTACGAGCAGTACTTC. Its translation is CASSLYEQYF.

Ten or more counts support this clonotype. J is TRBJ1-2 and V is TRBV5-6, with TRBD1 identical over 9 bases. The V segment lost 4 bases and the J segment 2 bases; nucleotides outside the gene matches: 9. The CDR3 spans 16 residues. CDR1 and CDR2 from the germline V gene are SGHDT and YYEEEE. Here the CDR3 DNA reads TGTGCCAGCAGCACCGGGACAGGGAGCCAAAACTATGGCTACACCTTC. This gives the protein CASSTGTGSQNYGYTF.

The chain combines TRBV7-8 with TRBJ2-1; TRBD2 matches at 14 bases. CDR1 and CDR2 from the germline V gene are SGHVS and FQNEAQ. The ends lost 2 bases at V and 6 bases at J; junction bases unmatched: 9. CDR3 length: 18 residues. CDR3 nucleotides: TGTGCCAGCAGCTTAACTGCCGGGACTAGCGGGAGAGGCAATGAGCAGTTCTTC. Protein: CASSLTAGTSGRGNEQFF.

This clonotype was seen at least ten times. V is TRBV7-8 and J is TRBJ1-1; weak D call: TRBD1 (5 bases). CDR3 length: 15 residues. Deletions cut 5 bases from V and 1 base from J, with 14 bases between. Germline-derived CDR1 and CDR2 are SGHVS and FQNEAQ. The CDR3 reads CASSGTAIENTEAFF. Written as DNA, the CDR3 is TGTGCCAGCAGCGGGACGGCCATAGAGAACACTGAAGCTTTCTTT.

This clonotype was seen a few times. The V and J genes are TRBV7-9 and TRBJ2-5, with 8 bases fitting TRBD2. Losses at the gene ends were 3 bases for V and 2 bases for J; bases not matched to a gene: 2. This CDR3 contains 14 residues. Germline V CDR1 and CDR2: SEHNR, FQNEAQ (reference sequence). CDR3 sequence reads: CASSFGRAQETQYF. The DNA for the CDR3 is TGTGCCAGCAGCTTCGGGAGGGCTCAAGAGACCCAGTACTTC.